These 19 T cell receptor beta chains were all obtained from the same sample, sequenced in a study of blood T cell repertoires in COVID-19. Assay: immunoSEQ multiplex PCR; the TCRdb copy retains only in-frame clones and omits some. The sample holds about 260,000 clones; more than 75% are singletons and the top ten take 1.5%. The sample consisted of peripheral blood. The receptors were sampled from a woman in her thirties or forties who had recovered from COVID-19.

CDR3: CASSLGGYPYEQYF. The CDR3 DNA sequence: TGTGCCAGCAGCTTAGGAGGGTATCCCTACGAGCAGTACTTC. The V gene is TRBV7-2, the J gene TRBJ2-7, with D perhaps matching TRBD2 (5 bases). Trimming took 1 base from V and 2 from J, leaving 9 bases between them. Germline CDR1 and CDR2: SGHTA and FQGNSA. CDR3 length equals 14 residues.

Only one count was recorded for this clone. The rearrangement uses TRBV18 and TRBJ2-7, with TRBD2 matching 9 bases. The CDR3 totals 14 residues. Germline trimming cut 3 bases from V and 1 base from J; bases unmatched to any gene: 1. CDR1 and CDR2 (germline): KGHSH, LQKENI. CDR3 residues: CASSPSGGSYEQYF. The DNA of the CDR3 is TGTGCCAGCTCACCTAGCGGGGGTTCCTACGAGCAGTACTTC.

V gene TRBV3-1 (or the pseudogene TRBV3-2) combines with J gene TRBJ2-7; 8 bases align to TRBD2. The CDR3 sequence is 17 residues long. Trimming removed 2 bases from V and 4 bases from J; junction bases left unmatched: 13. The germline CDR1 and CDR2 sequences are LGHDT and YNNKEL (reference sequence). Here the CDR3 reads CASSQLAGTRMAYEQYF. The CDR3 nucleotides read TGTGCCAGCAGCCAATTGGCCGGGACTAGGATGGCGTACGAGCAGTACTTC.

The V and J genes are TRBV4-3 and TRBJ1-3, with D perhaps matching TRBD1 (5 bases). This CDR3 spans 13 amino acids. Germline V gene lookup returns CDR1 LGHNA and CDR2 YSLEER. Between the trimmed V and J ends, which lost 2 bases and 8 bases, there was a span of 10 bases. CDR3 region: CASSQLQGHTIYF. The CDR3 nucleotides read TGCGCCAGCAGCCAACTCCAGGGCCACACCATATATTTT.

This chain joins TRBV15 and TRBJ1-2, with D possibly TRBD1 on 6 matching bases. V lost 5 bases, J lost 7 bases, and 11 bases lay in between. The germline gives CDR1 LNHNV, CDR2 YYDKDF (reference sequence). This CDR3 contains 12 residues. As DNA, the CDR3 is TGTGCCACCAGCGGAAACAGGGCTGGCTACACCTTC. This sequence encodes CATSGNRAGYTF.

The V and J genes are TRBV9 and TRBJ1-1; tentative D call: TRBD1 (5 bases). Trimming stripped 2 bases from V and 0 bases from J, with 8 bases between. Germline CDR1 reads SGDLS; CDR2 reads YYNGEE. This CDR3 region has 14 residues. In nucleotides, the CDR3 is TGTGCCAGCAGCGTCGGGACTCTGAACACTGAAGCTTTCTTT. Protein product: CASSVGTLNTEAFF.

CDR3 protein: CASSPAQGDTGELFF. Written as DNA, the CDR3 is TGTGCCAGCTCACCGGCACAGGGGGACACCGGGGAGCTGTTTTTT. The V gene is TRBV18, the J gene TRBJ2-2; the match to TRBD1 covers 8 bases. Germline lookup yields CDR1 KGHSH and CDR2 LQKENI. The CDR3 covers 15 residues. V shed 3 bases and J 3 bases; nucleotides not matched to a gene: 3.

Of note for this clone: The sample has other DNA sequences that encode this CDR3 too. The chain uses TRBV9 and TRBJ2-7; D gene uncertain. V shed 0 bases and J shed 1 base, with 5 bases lying between them. The CDR3 has 13 amino acids. Germline CDR1 reads SGDLS; CDR2 reads YYNGEE. The CDR3 DNA sequence: TGTGCCAGCAGCGTAGGTCTGTCCTACGAGCAGTACTTC. As protein: CASSVGLSYEQYF.

The chain links TRBV11-3 to TRBJ2-3; D is possibly TRBD1 (5 bases). The CDR3 runs 14 residues. The germline V and J ends were trimmed by 5 bases and 4 bases, with 13 bases remaining between them. CDR1 is SGHNT, CDR2 YENEEA, per germline. DNA of the CDR3: TGTGCCAGCAGCCGAGGCAGGGCCGCAGATACGCAGTATTTT. It codes for CASSRGRAADTQYF.

The chain carries TRBV5-6 and TRBJ2-3; D unclear. Between the trimmed V and J ends, which lost 3 bases and 2 bases, there was a span of 7 bases. This CDR3 has 13 residues. The germline V gene has CDR1 SGHDT and CDR2 YYEEEE. The CDR3 loop is CASSSLNTDTQYF. CDR3 coding DNA: TGTGCCAGCAGCTCACTAAACACAGATACGCAGTATTTT.

The rearrangement uses TRBV2 and TRBJ1-1; no reliable D call. The V end lost 7 bases, the J end lost 5 bases, and 17 bases lay between the germline ends. Germline V gene data show CDR1 as SNHLY and CDR2 as FYNNEI. This CDR3 is built from 14 residues. DNA of the CDR3: TGTGCCAGCACCCCCGGTGTTTGGGAGACTGAAGCTTTCTTT. It is translated as CASTPGVWETEAFF.

The chain combines TRBV20-1 with TRBJ2-7, with D hard to call. There are 12 residues in the CDR3. CDR1 and CDR2 (germline): DFQATT, SNEGSKA (reference sequence). The germline V and J ends were trimmed by 3 bases and 2 bases, with 8 bases remaining between them. CDR3 protein: CSASTRAYEQYF. The CDR3 DNA reads TGCAGTGCTAGTACCCGGGCCTACGAGCAGTACTTC.

The chain combines TRBV9 with TRBJ2-3; 11 bases are a match to TRBD2. In germline, CDR1 is SGDLS, CDR2 YYNGEE. This CDR3 comprises 16 residues. The V gene end was trimmed by 2 bases and the J gene end by 4 bases; junction bases not matched to a gene: 6. Written as DNA, the CDR3 is TGTGCCAGCAGCGTGCTTAGCGGGGGGGTCCCAGATACGCAGTATTTT. Its translation is CASSVLSGGVPDTQYF.

The J gene is TRBJ1-1, the V gene TRBV7-3, with TRBD1 matching over 10 bases. The V and J ends lost 0 bases and 0 bases, in that order; junction bases with no gene match: 13. This CDR3 spans 20 amino acids. Germline V gene sequence: CDR1 SGHTA, CDR2 FQGTGA. CDR3 nucleotides: TGTGCCAGCAGCTTAACGCCGGGACAGGGGAGTCCCCGTTTGAACACTGAAGCTTTCTTT. It translates to CASSLTPGQGSPRLNTEAFF.

This chain uses TRBV7-9 with TRBJ1-1; D call uncertain. Trimming removed 5 bases from V and 5 bases from J, with 12 bases in between. Looked up from germline, CDR1 is SEHNR and CDR2 is FQNEAQ (reference sequence). This CDR3 contains 13 residues. The CDR3 reads CASSPNLWTEAFF. CDR3 nucleotide sequence: TGTGCCAGCAGCCCTAATCTGTGGACTGAAGCTTTCTTT.

The sample holds one count of this clone. The chain employs TRBV10-3 and TRBJ1-1; D call uncertain. Per the germline V gene, CDR1 is ENHRY and CDR2 is SYGVKD. This CDR3 comprises 13 residues. The ends were cut back, 2 bases at V and 1 base at J, with 5 bases in the middle. The CDR3 loop reads CAISEGRNTEAFF. CDR3 nucleotide sequence: TGTGCCATCAGTGAGGGGAGGAACACTGAAGCTTTCTTT.

The chain has TRBV18 and TRBJ2-1, with D possibly being TRBD2 (7 bases). This CDR3 has 15 residues. Looked up from germline, CDR1 is KGHSH and CDR2 is LQKENI. The ends were cut back, 6 bases at V and 0 bases at J, with 12 bases in the middle. CDR3 sequence (DNA): TGTGCCAGCTCGCGGGGGCAGGGCTCCTACAATGAGCAGTTCTTC. Translation: CASSRGQGSYNEQFF.

The chain is built from TRBV28 and TRBJ2-6, with a tentative D call TRBD1 (6 bases). Germline V gene sequence: CDR1 MDHEN, CDR2 SYDVKM. CDR3 length equals 16 residues. Trimming shortened V by 2 bases and J by 6 bases, and 14 bases separated the two germline ends. In DNA, the CDR3 is TGTGCCAGCAGTTTAGGAATGCAGGGGACGGCCAACGTCCTGACTTTC. Amino acid sequence: CASSLGMQGTANVLTF.

DNA for the CDR3: TGTGCCAGCAGCCGTAGAGAGACCTACGAGCAGTACTTC. Protein sequence: CASSRRETYEQYF. The chain combines TRBV7-9 with TRBJ2-7; D gene unclear. The germline gives CDR1 SEHNR, CDR2 FQNEAQ (reference sequence). This CDR3 has 13 amino acids. Trimming shortened V by 5 bases and J by 2 bases, and 10 bases separated the two germline ends.